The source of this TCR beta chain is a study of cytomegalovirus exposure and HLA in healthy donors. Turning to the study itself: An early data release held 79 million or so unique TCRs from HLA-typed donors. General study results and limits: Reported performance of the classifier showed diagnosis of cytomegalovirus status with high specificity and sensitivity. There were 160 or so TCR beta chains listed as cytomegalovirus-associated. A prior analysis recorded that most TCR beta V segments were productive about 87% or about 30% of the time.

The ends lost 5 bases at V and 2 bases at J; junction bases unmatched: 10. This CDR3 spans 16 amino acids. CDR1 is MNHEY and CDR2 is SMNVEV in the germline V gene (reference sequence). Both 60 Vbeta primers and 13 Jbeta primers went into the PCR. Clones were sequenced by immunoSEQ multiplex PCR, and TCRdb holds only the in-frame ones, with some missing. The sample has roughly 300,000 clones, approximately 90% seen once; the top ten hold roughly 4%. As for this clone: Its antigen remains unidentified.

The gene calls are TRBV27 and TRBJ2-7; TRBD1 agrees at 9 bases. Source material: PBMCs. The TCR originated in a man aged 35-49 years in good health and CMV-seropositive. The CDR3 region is CASSAPGQGTTYEQYF. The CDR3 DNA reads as TGTGCCAGCAGTGCCCCAGGACAGGGGACAACCTACGAGCAGTACTTC.